This is a list of T cell receptor beta chains from one sample in a study of lymphopenia after photon versus proton radiotherapy. The table came from immunoSEQ multiplex PCR; TCRdb's copy has only in-frame clones and leaves some out. Of 160,000 or so clones in the sample, about nine tenths were seen once. Here the sequenced sample was peripheral blood, taken from a patient treated with photon-based radiotherapy. These receptors were taken from a man aged 50-59 years with gastric cancer. The CDR3 runs from the conserved cysteine through the conserved F or W. D genes are given only for firm matches.

d_call v_call cdr3_aa
TRBD1 TRBV4-3 CASSSGQGTHNYGYTF
NA TRBV15 CATSRGTGSPQETQYF
NA TRBV4-3 CASSQPPDWSDTGELFF
NA TRBV28 CASRPSGNTIYF
NA TRBV28 CASSLSGSSDIQYF
NA TRBV18 CASSPSTDTQYF
NA TRBV6-1 CASSEQENYGYTF
TRBD2 TRBV29-1 CSAGRGVTDTQYF
NA TRBV7-9 CASSLKGAGETQYF
NA TRBV7-2 CASSSRSLNEKLFF
NA TRBV7-8 CASSLAKQGGSDTQYF
NA TRBV18 CASSPPGRLGNTEAFF
NA TRBV28 CASSTYQGNYGYTF
NA TRBV5-4 CASSLARVLDDEQFF
TRBD1 TRBV23-1 CASSPRDSYSNQPQHF